This record covers a single T cell receptor (beta chain). Germline V gene data show CDR1 as SGDLS and CDR2 as YYNGEE. The CDR3 length is 14 residues. V lost 2 bases, J lost 3 bases, and 8 bases lay in between. These data originate in a study of blood T cell repertoires in COVID-19. Across the whole study: Specimens from acute and convalescent COVID-19 originated in the United States, Italy and Spain. Sources were T cells, B-cell-depleted T cells, or PBMCs; the material itself was cDNA or gDNA.

Some clones are missing from TCRdb's copy, which holds only in-frame ones; the method was immunoSEQ multiplex PCR. The table includes tens of thousands of clones, over 65% detected once. This clonotype was sampled from a man aged 65 to 85 with COVID-19, enrolled during active disease. Sequencing input: peripheral blood. J is TRBJ2-2 and V is TRBV9; perhaps TRBD2 as D (5 bases). The CDR3 DNA follows: TGTGCCAGCAGCGTGGACTTTTACACCGGGGAGCTGTTTTTT. This encodes CASSVDFYTGELFF.